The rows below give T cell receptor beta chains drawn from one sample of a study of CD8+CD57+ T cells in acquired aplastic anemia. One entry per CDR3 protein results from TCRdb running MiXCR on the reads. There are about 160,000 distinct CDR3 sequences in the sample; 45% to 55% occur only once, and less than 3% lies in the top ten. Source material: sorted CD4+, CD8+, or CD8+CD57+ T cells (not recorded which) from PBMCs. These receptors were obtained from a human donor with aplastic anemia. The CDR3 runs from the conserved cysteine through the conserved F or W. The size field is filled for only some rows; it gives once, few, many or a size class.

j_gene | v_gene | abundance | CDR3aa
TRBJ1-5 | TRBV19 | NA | CASSKGRGGQPQHF
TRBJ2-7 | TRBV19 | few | CASSIGGQGNEQYF
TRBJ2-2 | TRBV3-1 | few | CASSRGQGRTGELFF
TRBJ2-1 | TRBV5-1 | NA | CASSLEGTSGHNEQFF
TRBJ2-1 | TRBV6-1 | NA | CASSPQLAGRRLYNEQFF
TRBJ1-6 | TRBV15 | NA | CATSRGRHSPLHF
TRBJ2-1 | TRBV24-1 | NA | CATSRTGSSYNEQFF
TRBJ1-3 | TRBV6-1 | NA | CASHPDSVSGNTIYF
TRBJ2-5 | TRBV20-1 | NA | CSASLGNQETQYF
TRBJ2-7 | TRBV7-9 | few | CASSSLDTLSYEQYF
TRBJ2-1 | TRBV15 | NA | CATSSRDSSYNEQFF
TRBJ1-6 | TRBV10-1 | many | CASRGGTSSSYNSPLHF
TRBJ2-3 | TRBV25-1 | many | CASSEWGSTDTQYF
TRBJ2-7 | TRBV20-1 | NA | CSARPQGAIREQYF
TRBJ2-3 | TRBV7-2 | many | CASSLEYGTDTQYF
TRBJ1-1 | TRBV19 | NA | CASSIAKNTEAFF
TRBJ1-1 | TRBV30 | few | CAAATIMGGGTEAFF
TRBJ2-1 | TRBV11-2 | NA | CASRPDSVYNEQFF
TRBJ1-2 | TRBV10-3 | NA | CAISEADPYGYTF
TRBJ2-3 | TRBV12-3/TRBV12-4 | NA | CASSFSGAVGDTQYF
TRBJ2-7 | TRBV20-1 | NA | CSARAGPPVVEQYF
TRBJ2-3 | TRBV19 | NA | CASTGPADETDTQYF
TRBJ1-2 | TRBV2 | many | CASFRQGPNTF
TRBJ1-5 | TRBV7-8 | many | CASSAKVSNQPQHF
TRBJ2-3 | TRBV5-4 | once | CASKDRETDTQYF
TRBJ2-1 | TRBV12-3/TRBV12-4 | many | CASSFTTLNNEQFF
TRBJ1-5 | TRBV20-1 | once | CSAYDRARNQPQHF
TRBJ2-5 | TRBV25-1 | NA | CASSLLSTQETQYF
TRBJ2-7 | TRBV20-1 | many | CSALPLVNSPTYEQYF
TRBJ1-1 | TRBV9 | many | CASSVEMNTEAFF
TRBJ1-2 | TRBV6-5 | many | CASSYPTVSDGYTF
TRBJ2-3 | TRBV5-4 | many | CASSSPLAGRRTDTQYF
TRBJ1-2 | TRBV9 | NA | CASSVYYYGYTF
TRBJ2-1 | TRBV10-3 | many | CAISAREPSSYNEQFF
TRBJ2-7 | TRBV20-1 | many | CSAGLAGRYEQYF
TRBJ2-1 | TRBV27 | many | CASSFGRTYNEQFF